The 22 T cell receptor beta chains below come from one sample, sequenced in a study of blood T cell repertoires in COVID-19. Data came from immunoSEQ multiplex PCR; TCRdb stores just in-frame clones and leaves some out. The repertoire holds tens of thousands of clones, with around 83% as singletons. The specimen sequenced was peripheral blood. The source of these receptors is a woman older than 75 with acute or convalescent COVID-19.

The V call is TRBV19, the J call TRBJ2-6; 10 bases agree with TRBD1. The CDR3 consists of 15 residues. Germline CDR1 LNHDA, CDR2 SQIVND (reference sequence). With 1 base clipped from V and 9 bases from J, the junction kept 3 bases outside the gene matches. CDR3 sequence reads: CASSIGQGAGNVLTF. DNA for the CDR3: TGTGCCAGTAGTATAGGACAGGGGGCAGGCAACGTCCTGACTTTC.

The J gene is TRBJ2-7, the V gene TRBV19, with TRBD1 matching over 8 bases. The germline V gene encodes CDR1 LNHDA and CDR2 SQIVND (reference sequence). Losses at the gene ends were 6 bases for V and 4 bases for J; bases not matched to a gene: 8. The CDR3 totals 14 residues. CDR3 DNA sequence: TGTGCCAGTAGACCCCAGGGGGCTAGGTACGAGCAGTACTTC. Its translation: CASRPQGARYEQYF.

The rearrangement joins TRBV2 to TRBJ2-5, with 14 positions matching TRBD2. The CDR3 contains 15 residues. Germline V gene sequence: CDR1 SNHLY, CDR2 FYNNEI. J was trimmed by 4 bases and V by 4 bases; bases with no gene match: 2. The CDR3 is CASSGTSGGLETQYF. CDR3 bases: TGTGCCAGCAGTGGGACTAGCGGGGGGTTAGAGACCCAGTACTTC.

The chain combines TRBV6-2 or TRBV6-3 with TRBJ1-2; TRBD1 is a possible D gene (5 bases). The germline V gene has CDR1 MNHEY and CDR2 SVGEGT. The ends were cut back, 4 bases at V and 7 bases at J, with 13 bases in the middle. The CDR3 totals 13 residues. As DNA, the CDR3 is TGTGCCAGCAGTTCAGGGAACCGACGTGGCTACACCTTC. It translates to CASSSGNRRGYTF.

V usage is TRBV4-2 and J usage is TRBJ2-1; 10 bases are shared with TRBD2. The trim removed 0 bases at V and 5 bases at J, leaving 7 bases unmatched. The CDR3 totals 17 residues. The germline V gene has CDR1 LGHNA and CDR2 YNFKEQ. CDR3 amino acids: CASSQEGSGGINNEQFF. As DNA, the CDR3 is TGTGCCAGCAGCCAAGAGGGTAGCGGGGGGATTAACAATGAGCAGTTCTTC.

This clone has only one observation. As DNA, the CDR3 is TGCGCCAGCAGCTTGGGAAGGGGCGGCACAGATACGCAGTATTTT. It codes for CASSLGRGGTDTQYF. The rearrangement joins TRBV5-1 to TRBJ2-3, with D maybe TRBD1 (5 bases). V shed 0 bases and J shed 1 base, with 9 bases lying between them. Per germline, CDR1 SGHRS and CDR2 YFSETQ. This CDR3 is built from 15 residues.

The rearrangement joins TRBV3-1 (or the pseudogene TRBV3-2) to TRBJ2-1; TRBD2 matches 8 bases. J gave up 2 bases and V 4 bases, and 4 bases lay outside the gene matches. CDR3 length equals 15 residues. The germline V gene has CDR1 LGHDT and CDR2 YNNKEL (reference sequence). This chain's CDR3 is CASSPVAGPYNEQFF. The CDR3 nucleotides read TGTGCCAGCAGCCCCGTAGCGGGGCCCTACAATGAGCAGTTCTTC.

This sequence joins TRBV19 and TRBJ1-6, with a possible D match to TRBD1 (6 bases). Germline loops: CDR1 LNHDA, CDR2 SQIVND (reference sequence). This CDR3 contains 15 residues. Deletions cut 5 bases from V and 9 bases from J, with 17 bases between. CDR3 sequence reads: CASSSQGKEGSPLHF. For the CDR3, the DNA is TGTGCCAGTAGTTCGCAGGGGAAAGAGGGTTCACCCCTCCACTTT.

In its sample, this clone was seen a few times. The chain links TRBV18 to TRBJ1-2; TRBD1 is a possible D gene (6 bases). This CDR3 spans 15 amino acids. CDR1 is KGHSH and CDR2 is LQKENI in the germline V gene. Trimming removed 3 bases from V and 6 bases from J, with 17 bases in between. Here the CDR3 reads CASSPLPDSWDGYTF. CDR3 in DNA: TGTGCCAGCTCACCCCTCCCGGACAGTTGGGATGGCTACACCTTC.

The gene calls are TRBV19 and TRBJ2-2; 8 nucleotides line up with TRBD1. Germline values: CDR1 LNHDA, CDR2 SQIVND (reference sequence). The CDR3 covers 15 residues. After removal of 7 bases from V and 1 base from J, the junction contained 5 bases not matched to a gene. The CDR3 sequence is CASIGDRGNTGELFF. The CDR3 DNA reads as TGTGCCAGTATAGGAGACAGGGGGAACACCGGGGAGCTGTTTTTT.

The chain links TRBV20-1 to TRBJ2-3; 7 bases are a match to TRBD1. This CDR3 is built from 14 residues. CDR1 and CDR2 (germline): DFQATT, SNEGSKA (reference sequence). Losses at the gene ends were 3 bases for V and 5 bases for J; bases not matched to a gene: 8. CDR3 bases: TGCAGTGCTAGTTGGACAGGTTATAGAGATACGCAGTATTTT. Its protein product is CSASWTGYRDTQYF.

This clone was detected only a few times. The CDR3 sequence is CASRLAGASTYEQYF. Here the CDR3 DNA reads TGTGCCAGCAGACTAGCGGGGGCCTCAACCTACGAGCAGTACTTC. The chain employs TRBV6-4 and TRBJ2-7; 11 bases line up with TRBD2. The CDR3 sequence is 15 residues long. Per germline, CDR1 MRHNA and CDR2 SNTAGT. Trimming took 6 bases from V and 2 from J; bases not matched to a gene: 6.

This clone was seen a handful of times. The CDR3 bases are TGTGCCAGCAGCCAAGATCTTCAGGAGCCCCAGCATTTT. Translation gives CASSQDLQEPQHF. The rearrangement links TRBV3-1 (or the pseudogene TRBV3-2) to TRBJ1-5; D is uncertain. V dropped 0 bases and J dropped 8 bases, with 8 bases sitting between them. Germline-derived CDR1 and CDR2 are LGHDT and YNNKEL (reference sequence). This CDR3 is 13 amino acids long.

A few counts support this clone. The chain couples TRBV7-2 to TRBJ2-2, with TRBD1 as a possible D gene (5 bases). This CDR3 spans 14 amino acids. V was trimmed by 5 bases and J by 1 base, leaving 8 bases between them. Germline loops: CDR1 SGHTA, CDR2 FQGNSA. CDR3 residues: CASSPGQNTGELFF. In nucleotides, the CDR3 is TGTGCCAGCAGCCCCGGACAGAACACCGGGGAGCTGTTTTTT.

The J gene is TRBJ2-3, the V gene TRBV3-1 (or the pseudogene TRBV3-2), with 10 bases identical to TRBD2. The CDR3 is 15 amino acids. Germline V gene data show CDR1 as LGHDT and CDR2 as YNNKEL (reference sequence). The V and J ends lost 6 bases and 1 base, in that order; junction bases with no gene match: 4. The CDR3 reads CASSHLAGGTDTQYF. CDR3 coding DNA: TGTGCCAGCAGTCACCTAGCGGGGGGCACAGATACGCAGTATTTT.

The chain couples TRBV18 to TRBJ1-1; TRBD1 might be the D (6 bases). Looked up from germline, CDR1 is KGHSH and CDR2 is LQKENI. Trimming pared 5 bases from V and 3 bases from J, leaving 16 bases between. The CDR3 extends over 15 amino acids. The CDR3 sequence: CASSTSTGRDTEAFF. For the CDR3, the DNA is TGTGCCAGCTCAACGTCCACAGGGAGGGACACTGAAGCTTTCTTT.

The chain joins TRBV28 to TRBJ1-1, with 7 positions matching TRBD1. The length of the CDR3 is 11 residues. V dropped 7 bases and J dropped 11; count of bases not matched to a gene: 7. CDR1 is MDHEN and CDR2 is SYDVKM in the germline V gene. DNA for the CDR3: TGTGCCAGCACCACAGGGGTTGAGGCTTTCTTT. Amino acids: CASTTGVEAFF. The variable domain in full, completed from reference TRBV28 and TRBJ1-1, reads DVKVTQSSRYLVKRTGEKVFLECVQDMDHENMFWYRQDPGLGLRLIYFSYDVKMKEKGDIPEGYSVSREKKERFSLILESASTNQTSMYLCASTTGVEAFFGQGTRLTVV.

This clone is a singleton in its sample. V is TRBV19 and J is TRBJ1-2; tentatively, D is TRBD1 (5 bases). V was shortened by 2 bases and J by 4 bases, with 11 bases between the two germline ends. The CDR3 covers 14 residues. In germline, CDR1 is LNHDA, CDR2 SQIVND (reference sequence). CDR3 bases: TGTGCCAGTAGTATACTCAGGGAAGGCTATGGCTACACCTTC. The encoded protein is CASSILREGYGYTF.

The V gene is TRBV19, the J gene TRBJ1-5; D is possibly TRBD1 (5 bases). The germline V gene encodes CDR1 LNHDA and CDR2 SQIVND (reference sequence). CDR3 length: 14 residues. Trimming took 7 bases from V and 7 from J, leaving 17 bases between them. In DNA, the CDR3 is TGTGCCAGTACCCTGGGGGGTTCCGGGCAGCCCCAGCATTTT. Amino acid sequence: CASTLGGSGQPQHF.

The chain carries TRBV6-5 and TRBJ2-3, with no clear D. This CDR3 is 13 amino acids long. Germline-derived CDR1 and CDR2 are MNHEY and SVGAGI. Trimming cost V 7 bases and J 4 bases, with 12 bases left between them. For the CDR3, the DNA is TGTGCCAGCACCTCGATACGGGCAGATACGCAGTATTTT. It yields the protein CASTSIRADTQYF.

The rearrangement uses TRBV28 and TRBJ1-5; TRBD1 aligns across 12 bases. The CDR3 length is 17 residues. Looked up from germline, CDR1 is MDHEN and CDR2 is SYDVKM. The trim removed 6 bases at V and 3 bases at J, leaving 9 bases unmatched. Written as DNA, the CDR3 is TGTGCCAGCAGCCAGGGGGGACAGGGGGCCCTCAATCAGCCCCAGCATTTT. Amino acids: CASSQGGQGALNQPQHF.

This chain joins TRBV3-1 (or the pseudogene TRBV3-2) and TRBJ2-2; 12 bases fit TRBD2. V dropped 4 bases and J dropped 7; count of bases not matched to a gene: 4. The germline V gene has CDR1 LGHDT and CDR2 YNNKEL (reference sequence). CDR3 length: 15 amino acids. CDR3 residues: CASSPLAGGNGELFF. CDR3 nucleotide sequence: TGTGCCAGCAGCCCACTAGCGGGGGGAAACGGGGAGCTGTTTTTT.